This TCR beta chain was sequenced during a study of shared clonotypes between healthy human individuals (dated by TCRdb to the early 2020s). With regard to the full study: Three men and two women, aged 18 to 49 years, made up the cohort. For each donor, CD4 naive and CD4 memory were each given three plates, CD8 naive was given two plates, and CD8 memory was given one plate. To estimate repertoire size and how much clonotypes are shared between individuals, the study performed deep sequencing of blood TCR repertoires from a few healthy adults. To increase sequencing depth and limit assay-specific biases, TCR repertoire library preparation and sequencing were carried out by different laboratories using diverse techniques. Per donor, leukapheresis produced somewhere between about 0.9 and 9 billion PBMCs. What the authors observed across the whole study: Compared with non-shared clonotypes, clonotypes shared by all four sorted-subset donors had higher generation probabilities. Based on pairwise subsampling, the degree of clonotype sharing among donors was expected to be affected by sequencing depth. Larger estimated clonotype richness was generally found for naive subsets than for memory subsets. Because the study included a small number of donors, the genetic and exposure-history diversity represented was limited. Sampling was limited to blood, and TCR repertoires in tissue likely differ from TCR repertoires in blood. About 5% of naive CD4, 3.5% of naive CD8, 2.3% of memory CD4, and about 0.4% of memory CD8 clonotypes were shared across several donors. Even with the large sequencing depth, rarefaction of the sorted-subset datasets indicated that sequencing was incomplete.

As regards this clone: This receptor's antigen is unknown. No clone much larger than this one lies a single base away; base qualities are absent.

The donors were healthy, HIV-negative adults with no recently reported acute infections or vaccinations. All donors were Caucasian adults living in Nashville, Tennessee, USA. CD4+ T cells were enriched by magnetic negative selection; naive cells were then positively selected on CD45RA, and the negative fraction formed the memory subset. Blood was obtained by leukapheresis, after which PBMCs were separated by Ficoll-Histopaque density gradient centrifugation and cryopreserved in liquid nitrogen vapor phase. Analytical flow cytometry was used to check the purity and quantity of each magnetically sorted T cell population. Each sorted fraction had its genomic DNA isolated and then quantified by UV absorbance on a Nanodrop 2000c. TCR CDR3 regions were amplified from genomic DNA by multiplex PCR using the deep immunoSEQ assay. Extracted genomic DNA from each cell subset was distributed evenly across all wells of several immunoSEQ 96-well plates, and each plate was treated as a replicate. For sorted subsets, each replicate PCR was loaded with roughly 200 ng genomic DNA, equivalent to approximately 33,000 T cell genomes. Purified libraries were quantified with a Qubit 3.0 fluorometer, sized on a Bioanalyzer 2100, and re-quantified with the KAPA Library Quantification kit. Every immunoSEQ 96-well plate was sequenced on a dedicated single-read 150-cycle Illumina NextSeq 550 flow cell. On the study's bioinformatics: Because the immunoSEQ output included only junctional sequences and no quality scores, the filtering could not be the same as the filtering used for full-length reads. Sequences were annotated with PyIR, a Python wrapper for IgBLAST v1.9, and V/J genes and CDR3 were assigned using IMGT germline references. Reads were removed for weak V/J assignments (E-value above 1e-6), missing CDR3, stop codons, out-of-frame junctions, or ambiguous translated residues. A V3J clonotype was defined by an identical inferred V gene, J gene, and CDR3 amino acid sequence. Percentage overlap between repertoires was computed as shared unique clonotypes divided by the size of the smaller repertoire. RTK rarefaction, the Chao1 estimator, and Recon v2.1 estimates of unobserved clonotypes were used to assess repertoire richness. OLGA was used to compute generation probabilities for all TCRbeta clonotypes that the gDNA method yielded from a few donors. Drawn from immuneACCESS, this table holds only the in-frame rearrangements with V and J called that TCRdb kept. Clones are partly lost; checked studies trace under half to an unresolved V gene and leave the rest unexplained. That table gives V, J and clone size, and the DNA gave D and trimming. For this sample there are 950,000 to 1,300,000 clones; approximately 72% appear just once. The leading ten clones occupy about 1.4% of the sample.

From V the trimming removes 3 bases and from J it removes 8 bases, while the gene matches leave 9 bases of the junction unaccounted for. Taken from the germline V gene, the CDR1 and CDR2 loops are SQVTM and ANQGSEA. The CDR3 numbers 13 residues from cysteine through phenylalanine. The DNA shown is the 39-base CDR3, in frame from base 1. Sequenced input: memory CD4+ T cells sorted from blood. Read against the paper, the sample's cell subset or site label means: CD45RA-negative fraction. This chain is built from TRBV29-1 and TRBJ1-2; TRBD1 matches 7 bases in the middle. The source of this sequence is a man between 18 and 29 years old in good health. The DNA is as follows: TGCAGCGTTGATCGAGACAGGGTGAACGGCTACACCTTC. Its coded protein is CSVDRDRVNGYTF. With all but the CDR3 taken from the reference TRBV29-1 and TRBJ1-2 genes, the full variable domain is: SAVISQKPSRDICQRGTSLTIQCQVDSQVTMMFWYRQQPGQSLTLIATANQGSEATYESGFVIDKFPISRPNLTFSTLTVSNMSPEDSSIYLCSVDRDRVNGYTFGSGTRLTVV.